The clone carrying this TCR beta chain was seen many times. Its antigen remains unidentified. This entry is derived from a study of T cells after yellow fever vaccination. Study in general: Fractions with few cells were prepared using SMART-Seq v4 Ultra Low Input.

CDR3 length: 14 amino acids. The V end lost 1 base, the J end lost 7 bases, and 13 bases lay between the germline ends. CDR1 and CDR2 (germline): SGHAT, FQNNGV. 5'RACE template switching added a universal primer site and UMIs to TCR cDNA. TCRdb re-called the 5' RACE reads through MiXCR, storing one row per CDR3 protein. Of more than 300,000 distinct CDR3 sequences in the sample, about 10% were seen once. Study findings and constraints: Abundant bulk-derived clonotypes could contaminate FACS-sorted repertoires. The CD4 and CD8 compartments had a small share of their clonotypes in common.

This clonotype was sampled from a man aged 18 to 30 who received the YFV17D yellow fever vaccine. The chain carries TRBV11-2 and TRBJ1-2, with D perhaps TRBD1 (6 bases). The specimen comprised CD4+ T cells sorted from PBMCs, sampled 45 days after the yellow fever booster vaccination. The CDR3 region is CASSLVPGDGGYTF. In DNA, the CDR3 is TGTGCCAGCAGCTTAGTCCCAGGGGATGGTGGCTACACCTTC.